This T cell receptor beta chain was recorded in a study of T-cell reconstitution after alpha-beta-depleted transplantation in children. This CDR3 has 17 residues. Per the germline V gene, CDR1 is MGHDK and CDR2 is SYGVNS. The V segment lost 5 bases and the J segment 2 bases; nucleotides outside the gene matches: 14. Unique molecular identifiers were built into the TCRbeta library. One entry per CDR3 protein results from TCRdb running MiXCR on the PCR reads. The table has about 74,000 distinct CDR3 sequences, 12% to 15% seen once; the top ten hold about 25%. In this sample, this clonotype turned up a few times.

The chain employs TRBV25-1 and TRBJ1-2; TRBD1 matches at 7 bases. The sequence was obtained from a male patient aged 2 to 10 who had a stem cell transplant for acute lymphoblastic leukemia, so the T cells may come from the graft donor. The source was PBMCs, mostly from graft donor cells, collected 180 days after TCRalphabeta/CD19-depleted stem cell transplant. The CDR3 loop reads CASSWRDSDPLNYGYTF. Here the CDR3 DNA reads TGTGCCAGCAGTTGGAGGGACAGTGACCCCCTAAACTATGGCTACACCTTC.